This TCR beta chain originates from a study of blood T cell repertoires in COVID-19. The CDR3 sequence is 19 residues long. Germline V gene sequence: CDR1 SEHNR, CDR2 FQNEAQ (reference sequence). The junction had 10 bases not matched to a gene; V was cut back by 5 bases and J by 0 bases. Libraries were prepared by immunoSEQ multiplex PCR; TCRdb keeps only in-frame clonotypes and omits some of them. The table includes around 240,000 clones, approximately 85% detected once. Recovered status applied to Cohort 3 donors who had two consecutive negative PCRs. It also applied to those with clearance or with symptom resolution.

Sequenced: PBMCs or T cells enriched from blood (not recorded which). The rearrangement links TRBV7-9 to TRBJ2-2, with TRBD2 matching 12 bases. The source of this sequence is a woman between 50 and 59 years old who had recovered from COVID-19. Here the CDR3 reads CASSPGTSGPTPNTGELFF. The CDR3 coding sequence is TGTGCCAGCAGCCCCGGGACTAGCGGGCCGACCCCGAACACCGGGGAGCTGTTTTTT. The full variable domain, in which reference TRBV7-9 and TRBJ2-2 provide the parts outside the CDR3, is DTGVSQNPRHKITKRGQNVTFRCDPISEHNRLYWYRQTLGQGPEFLTYFQNEAQLEKSRLLSDRFSAERPKGSFSTLEIQRTEQGDSAMYLCASSPGTSGPTPNTGELFFGEGSRLTVL.